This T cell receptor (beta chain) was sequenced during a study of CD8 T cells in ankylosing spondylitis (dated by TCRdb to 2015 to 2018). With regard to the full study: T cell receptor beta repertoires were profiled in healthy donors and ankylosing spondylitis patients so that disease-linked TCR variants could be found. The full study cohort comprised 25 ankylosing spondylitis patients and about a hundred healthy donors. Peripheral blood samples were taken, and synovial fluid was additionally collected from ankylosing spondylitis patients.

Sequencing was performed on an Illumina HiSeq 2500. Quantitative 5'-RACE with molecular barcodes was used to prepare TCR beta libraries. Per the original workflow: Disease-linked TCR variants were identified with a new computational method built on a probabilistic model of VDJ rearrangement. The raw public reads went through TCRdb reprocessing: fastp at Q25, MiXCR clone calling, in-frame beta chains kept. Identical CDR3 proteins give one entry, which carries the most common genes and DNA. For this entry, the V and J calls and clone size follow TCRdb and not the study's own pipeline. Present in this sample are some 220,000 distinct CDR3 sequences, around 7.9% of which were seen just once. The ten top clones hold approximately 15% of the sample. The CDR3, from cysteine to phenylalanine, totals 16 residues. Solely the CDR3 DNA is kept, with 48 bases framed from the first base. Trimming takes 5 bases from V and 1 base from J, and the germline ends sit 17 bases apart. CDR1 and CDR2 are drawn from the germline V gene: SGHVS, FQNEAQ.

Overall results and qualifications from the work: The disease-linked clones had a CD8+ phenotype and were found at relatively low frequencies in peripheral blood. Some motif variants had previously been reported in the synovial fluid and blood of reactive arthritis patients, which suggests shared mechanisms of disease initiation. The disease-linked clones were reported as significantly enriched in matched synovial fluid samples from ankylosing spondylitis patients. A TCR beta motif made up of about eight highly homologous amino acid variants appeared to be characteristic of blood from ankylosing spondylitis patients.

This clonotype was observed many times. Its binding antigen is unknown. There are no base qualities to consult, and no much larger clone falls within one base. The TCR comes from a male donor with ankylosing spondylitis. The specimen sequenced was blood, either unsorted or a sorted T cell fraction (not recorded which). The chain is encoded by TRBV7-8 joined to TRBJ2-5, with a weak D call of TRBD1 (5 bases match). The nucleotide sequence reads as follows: TGTGCCAGCAGCCCGCTCCTTGTGGGGCCCCAAGAGACCCAGTACTTC. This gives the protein CASSPLLVGPQETQYF.